One sample yielded the 20 T cell receptor beta chains listed below, sequenced in a study of blood T cell repertoires in COVID-19. The data were produced by immunoSEQ multiplex PCR, yet TCRdb's version contains in-frame clones alone and is incomplete. The sample includes approximately 140,000 clones, about nine tenths of them seen just once. The sample taken for sequencing was peripheral blood. The receptors originated from a man aged 45-60 years with active or convalescent COVID-19.

As DNA, the CDR3 is TGTGCCACCAGTGATCCCGGCTCTGGGGCCAACGTCCTGACTTTC. It yields the protein CATSDPGSGANVLTF. The J gene is TRBJ2-6, the V gene TRBV24-1; D unclear. The germline V and J ends were trimmed by 3 bases and 0 bases, with 5 bases remaining between them. Per the germline V gene, CDR1 is KGHDR and CDR2 is SFDVKD. CDR3 size: 15 residues.

The DNA for the CDR3 is TGCGCCAGCAGCTTAACGGAGCGGGAGTATTACAATGAGCAGTTCTTC. This encodes CASSLTEREYYNEQFF. The V call is TRBV4-3, the J call TRBJ2-1, with 8 bases aligning to TRBD2. V shed 5 bases and J 4 bases; nucleotides not matched to a gene: 10. The V gene's germline CDR1 is LGHNA and CDR2 YSLEER. The CDR3 is 16 residues long.

In this sample, this clone turned up once. The rearrangement links TRBV6-5 to TRBJ1-4, with 8 bases matching TRBD1. Trimming removed 2 bases from V and 6 bases from J; junction bases left unmatched: 5. The CDR3 extends over 15 amino acids. Germline V CDR1 and CDR2: MNHEY, SVGAGI. This CDR3 is CASSYARQGHEKLFF. Here the CDR3 DNA reads TGTGCCAGCAGTTACGCCAGACAGGGGCATGAAAAACTGTTTTTT.

The chain joins TRBV28 to TRBJ2-7; TRBD2 matches at 10 bases. The V gene end was trimmed by 5 bases and the J gene end by 1 base; junction bases not matched to a gene: 5. Per germline, CDR1 MDHEN and CDR2 SYDVKM. The CDR3 sequence is 15 residues long. The CDR3 loop is CASSPAGGPSYEQYF. The CDR3, as DNA: TGTGCCAGCAGTCCAGCGGGAGGGCCTTCCTACGAGCAGTACTTC. Full variable domain (remainder filled in from reference TRBV28 and TRBJ2-7): DVKVTQSSRYLVKRTGEKVFLECVQDMDHENMFWYRQDPGLGLRLIYFSYDVKMKEKGDIPEGYSVSREKKERFSLILESASTNQTSMYLCASSPAGGPSYEQYFGPGTRLTVT.

The rearrangement links TRBV7-3 to TRBJ2-2; the match to TRBD2 covers 7 bases. V shed 6 bases and J 2 bases; nucleotides not matched to a gene: 9. CDR3 length equals 16 residues. CDR1 is SGHTA, CDR2 FQGTGA, per germline. The CDR3 is CASRPFSGTNTGELFF. As DNA, the CDR3 is TGTGCCAGCAGACCGTTCAGCGGGACCAACACCGGGGAGCTGTTTTTT.

The J gene is TRBJ2-7, the V gene TRBV5-1; a weak D match, TRBD2 (6 bases). Germline CDR1 reads SGHRS; CDR2 reads YFSETQ. CDR3 length equals 13 residues. The V gene lost 1 base and the J gene lost 3 bases, with 8 bases spanning the gap. CDR3 nucleotide sequence: TGCGCCAGCAGCTTGCAGGGAGGCTACGAGCAGTACTTC. Translating it yields CASSLQGGYEQYF. Drawing the rest from reference TRBV5-1 and TRBJ2-7, the complete variable domain is KAGVTQTPRYLIKTRGQQVTLSCSPISGHRSVSWYQQTPGQGLQFLFEYFSETQRNKGNFPGRFSGRQFSNSRSEMNVSTLELGDSALYLCASSLQGGYEQYFGPGTRLTVT.

This clone was recorded a few times. V usage is TRBV11-2 and J usage is TRBJ2-7; no clear D gene. V dropped 1 base and J dropped 3 bases, with 10 bases sitting between them. There are 14 residues in the CDR3. Germline loops: CDR1 SGHAT, CDR2 FQNNGV. CDR3 sequence reads: CASSLGWHNYEQYF. The DNA for the CDR3 is TGTGCCAGCAGCTTAGGTTGGCACAACTACGAGCAGTACTTC.

The rearrangement joins TRBV19 to TRBJ2-1, with unresolved D. The CDR3 runs 12 residues. Trimming shortened V by 5 bases and J by 7 bases, and 9 bases separated the two germline ends. Germline V gives CDR1 LNHDA, CDR2 SQIVND (reference sequence). CDR3: CASSPLGNEQFF. The CDR3, as DNA: TGTGCCAGTAGTCCGCTCGGGAATGAGCAGTTCTTC. The full variable domain, its missing parts supplied by reference TRBV19 and TRBJ2-1, is DGGITQSPKYLFRKEGQNVTLSCEQNLNHDAMYWYRQDPGQGLRLIYYSQIVNDFQKGDIAEGYSVSREKKESFPLTVTSAQKNPTAFYLCASSPLGNEQFFGPGTRLTVL.

The chain carries TRBV18 and TRBJ2-6; 7 bases are a match to TRBD1. With 4 bases clipped from V and 4 bases from J, the junction kept 19 bases outside the gene matches. This CDR3 has 20 residues. The germline gives CDR1 KGHSH, CDR2 LQKENI. The CDR3 region has the DNA TGTGCCAGCTCACTAGAGGGGGCGCGTCTGTCCTTGGGAGGGGCCAACGTCCTGACTTTC. Its translation is CASSLEGARLSLGGANVLTF.

The V and J genes are TRBV11-3 and TRBJ1-1; possibly TRBD1 for D (5 bases). The CDR3 contains 15 residues. V was cut by 1 base and J by 8 bases, with 17 bases left in between. CDR1 and CDR2 (germline): SGHNT, YENEEA. The CDR3 here is CASSLGGVRETEAFF. CDR3 DNA sequence: TGTGCCAGCAGCTTAGGGGGGGTGCGGGAAACCGAAGCTTTCTTT.

This chain uses TRBV7-2 with TRBJ2-3, with a weak D call TRBD1 (5 bases). This CDR3 has 18 amino acids. Deletions cut 0 bases from V and 2 bases from J, with 18 bases between. Germline-derived CDR1 and CDR2 are SGHTA and FQGNSA. CDR3 in amino acids: CASSLAGPQGSVTDTQYF. The DNA of the CDR3 is TGTGCCAGCAGCTTAGCGGGCCCCCAGGGTTCGGTCACAGATACGCAGTATTTT.

The chain has TRBV3-1 (or the pseudogene TRBV3-2) and TRBJ2-6; no firm D call. The CDR3 spans 15 residues. CDR1 and CDR2 from the germline V gene are LGHDT and YNNKEL (reference sequence). Trimming removed 1 base at V and 2 bases at J, with 6 bases between. The CDR3 region has the DNA TGTGCCAGCAGCCAAGCAACAGCTGGGGCCAACGTCCTGACTTTC. It specifies CASSQATAGANVLTF.

This clone has only one observation. This chain connects TRBV6-1 to TRBJ1-1; TRBD1 aligns across 9 bases. There are 15 residues in the CDR3. Germline V gives CDR1 MNHNS, CDR2 SASEGT. V dropped 2 bases and J dropped 10; count of bases not matched to a gene: 11. Written as DNA, the CDR3 is TGTGCCAGCAGTGAAACAATAGGACAGGGGAGGGGAGCTTTCTTT. Translating it yields CASSETIGQGRGAFF.

V and J are TRBV27 and TRBJ1-6; 8 nucleotides match TRBD1. The CDR3 is 16 residues long. The V gene end was trimmed by 2 bases and the J gene end by 6 bases; junction bases not matched to a gene: 6. Germline CDR1 reads MNHEY; CDR2 reads SMNVEV (reference sequence). The CDR3 loop is CASSLGQGTPNSPLHF. As DNA, the CDR3 is TGTGCCAGCAGTTTAGGACAGGGTACCCCTAATTCACCCCTCCACTTT.

This clone occurred once. V gene TRBV4-3 combines with J gene TRBJ2-1; 9 bases map to TRBD2. The CDR3 is 16 residues long. The germline gives CDR1 LGHNA, CDR2 YSLEER. V dropped 4 bases and J dropped 2; count of bases not matched to a gene: 6. CDR3 loop: CASSLREGRTYNEQFF. CDR3 nucleotides: TGCGCCAGCAGCCTGCGGGAGGGCCGGACCTACAATGAGCAGTTCTTC.

The chain joins TRBV9 to TRBJ1-2, with 11 bases fitting TRBD1. J gave up 6 bases and V 2 bases, and 6 bases lay outside the gene matches. The germline V gene encodes CDR1 SGDLS and CDR2 YYNGEE. The CDR3 is 15 amino acids. The CDR3 protein is CASSVEDRGRDGYTF. CDR3 in DNA: TGTGCCAGCAGCGTCGAGGACAGGGGGCGTGATGGCTACACCTTC.

The V gene is TRBV4-3, the J gene TRBJ2-1; 7 bases are a match to TRBD1. V shed 1 base, J shed 0 bases, and the junction held 3 bases outside the gene matches. Germline values: CDR1 LGHNA, CDR2 YSLEER. This CDR3 has 16 residues. The CDR3 protein is CASSQGQGLSYNEQFF. The CDR3 region has the DNA TGCGCCAGCAGCCAAGGACAGGGCCTCTCCTACAATGAGCAGTTCTTC.

The chain links TRBV2 to TRBJ1-1, with D maybe TRBD1 (5 bases). The germline CDR1 and CDR2 sequences are SNHLY and FYNNEI. V gave up 6 bases and J gave up 6 bases, with 17 bases separating them. This CDR3 has 14 amino acids. CDR3 sequence: CASRAGGKGSEAFF. For the CDR3, the DNA is TGTGCCAGCAGGGCGGGGGGTAAGGGATCTGAAGCTTTCTTT.

The chain has TRBV24-1 and TRBJ2-2; TRBD1 agrees at 7 bases. CDR1 and CDR2 from the germline V gene are KGHDR and SFDVKD. This CDR3 comprises 16 residues. Trimming took 4 bases from V and 1 from J; bases not matched to a gene: 5. CDR3: CATSEPRQGNTGELFF. The CDR3 DNA reads TGTGCCACCAGTGAGCCGAGACAGGGGAACACCGGGGAGCTGTTTTTT.

CDR3 region: CASSPDRGSNQETQYF. The CDR3 DNA reads TGTGCCAGCAGCCCCGACAGGGGGTCGAACCAAGAGACCCAGTACTTC. This chain joins TRBV28 and TRBJ2-5; 9 nucleotides line up with TRBD1. CDR3 length: 16 amino acids. V lost 6 bases to trimming and J lost 0 bases; unmatched junction nucleotides: 8. Germline CDR1 is MDHEN and CDR2 is SYDVKM.